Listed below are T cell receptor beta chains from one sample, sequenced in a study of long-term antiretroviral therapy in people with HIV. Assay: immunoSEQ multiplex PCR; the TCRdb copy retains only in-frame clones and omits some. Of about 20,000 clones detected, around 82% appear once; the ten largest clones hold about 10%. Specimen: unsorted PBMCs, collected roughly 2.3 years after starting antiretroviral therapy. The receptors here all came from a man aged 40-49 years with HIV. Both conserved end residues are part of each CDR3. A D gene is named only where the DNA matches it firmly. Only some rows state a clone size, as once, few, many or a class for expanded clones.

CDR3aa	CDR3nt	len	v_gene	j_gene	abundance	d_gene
CASSIVWGQETQYF	TGTGCCAGTAGTATAGTATGGGGGCAAGAGACCCAGTACTTC	14	TRBV19	TRBJ2-5	.	.
CASSRGTYNTGELFF	TGTGCCAGCAGCCGCGGGACTTACAACACCGGGGAGCTGTTTTTT	15	TRBV7-6	TRBJ2-2	.	.
CASSEPRVPGNTIYF	TGTGCCAGCAGTGAACCCCGGGTTCCTGGAAACACCATATATTTT	15	TRBV25-1	TRBJ1-3	.	.
CASSNSYTEAFF	TGTGCCAGCAGCAACAGCTACACTGAAGCTTTCTTT	12	TRBV5-4	TRBJ1-1	.	.
CASSERKTGLLTEAFF	TGTGCCAGCAGTGAACGAAAGACAGGGCTGTTGACTGAAGCTTTCTTT	16	TRBV25-1	TRBJ1-1	.	TRBD1
CASSFGGVSQETQYF	TGCGCCAGCAGCTTCGGCGGGGTAAGCCAAGAGACCCAGTACTTC	15	TRBV5-1	TRBJ2-5	.	.
CASSLLVSGNEQFF	TGTGCCAGCAGCTTATTGGTTTCGGGGAATGAGCAGTTCTTC	14	TRBV11-2	TRBJ2-1	medium-sized	.
CASSTRDRASLFLNYGYTF	TGTGCCAGCAGTACCCGGGACAGGGCTTCGCTATTCCTTAACTATGGCTACACCTTC	19	TRBV27	TRBJ1-2	.	TRBD1
CASSASLVSYEQYF	TGTGCCAGCAGCGCCTCCCTGGTCTCCTACGAGCAGTACTTC	14	TRBV9	TRBJ2-7	once	.
CASNTHPGAQETQYF	TGTGCCAGCAACACCCACCCGGGGGCTCAAGAGACCCAGTACTTC	15	TRBV28	TRBJ2-5	.	.
CAIRGLADNEQFF	TGTGCCATCAGAGGCCTAGCGGACAATGAGCAGTTCTTC	13	TRBV10-3	TRBJ2-1	once	TRBD2
CASSVYSGQGANYGYTF	TGCGCCAGCAGCGTGTATTCGGGACAGGGGGCAAACTATGGCTACACCTTC	17	TRBV5-1	TRBJ1-2	.	TRBD1
CASSQDRGGYNEQFF	TGTGCCAGCAGCCAAGATAGGGGGGGGTACAATGAGCAGTTCTTC	15	TRBV4-2	TRBJ2-1	.	.
CASSPLRATLNTEAFF	TGTGCCAGCTCACCTCTCCGGGCGACGCTAAACACTGAAGCTTTCTTT	16	TRBV18	TRBJ1-1	.	.
CASSPSSSYEQYF	TGTGCCAGCTCACCAAGCAGCTCCTACGAGCAGTACTTC	13	TRBV18	TRBJ2-7	.	.
CASSVTGREQFF	TGCGCCAGCAGCGTAACAGGACGTGAGCAGTTCTTC	12	TRBV4-1	TRBJ2-1	.	.
CASSPGGSGGSDEQYF	TGCGCCAGCAGCCCGGGGGGGTCAGGGGGCTCTGACGAGCAGTACTTC	16	TRBV4-3	TRBJ2-7	.	.
CASSQESGSYEQYF	TGTGCCAGCAGCCAAGAATCGGGTTCCTACGAGCAGTACTTC	14	TRBV14	TRBJ2-7	few	.
CASSATGNEQFF	TGTGCCAGCAGCGCTACAGGGAATGAGCAGTTCTTC	12	TRBV11-2	TRBJ2-1	medium-sized	.
CASSLGLRSTDTQYF	TGTGCCAGCAGCTTAGGGCTAAGGAGCACAGATACGCAGTATTTT	15	TRBV7-9	TRBJ2-3	.	.
CASSYPGQGAAETQYF	TGTGCCAGCAGTTACCCGGGACAGGGGGCTGCAGAGACCCAGTACTTC	16	TRBV5-4	TRBJ2-5	.	TRBD1
CASSDQGPRSSPLHF	TGTGCCAGCAGTGATCAGGGTCCCCGGAGTTCACCCCTCCACTTT	15	TRBV2	TRBJ1-6	.	.
CASSAQGRGAGNSPLHF	TGTGCCAGCAGCGCCCAGGGGAGAGGGGCAGGCAATTCACCCCTCCACTTT	17	TRBV7-2	TRBJ1-6	.	.
CASGTSTASYEQYF	TGCGCCAGCGGAACTTCGACAGCCTCCTACGAGCAGTACTTC	14	TRBV5-1	TRBJ2-7	.	.
CASSLVPGGNIQYF	TGTGCCAGCAGCCTCGTCCCGGGGGGAAACATTCAGTACTTC	14	TRBV7-2	TRBJ2-4	.	TRBD2
CASSESWGQTGELFF	TGCGCCAGCAGTGAGTCCTGGGGGCAGACCGGGGAGCTGTTTTTT	15	TRBV10-2	TRBJ2-2	.	.
CASSLGGGNTIYF	TGTGCCAGCAGCTTAGGTGGGGGAAACACCATATATTTT	13	TRBV7-9	TRBJ1-3	few	.
CASSPTGGSDTDTQYF	TGTGCCAGCAGCCCGACAGGGGGCTCTGACACAGATACGCAGTATTTT	16	TRBV27	TRBJ2-3	.	TRBD1
CSVSGTSTSYEQYF	TGCAGCGTTAGTGGGACATCGACTTCCTACGAGCAGTACTTC	14	TRBV29-1	TRBJ2-7	.	.
CASSLKGVAEAFF	TGTGCCAGCAGCTTGAAGGGGGTCGCTGAAGCTTTCTTT	13	TRBV5-4	TRBJ1-1	.	.
CASSRGSGDRGDQPQHF	TGTGCCAGCAGCCGCGGTTCTGGGGACAGGGGGGATCAGCCCCAGCATTTT	17	TRBV7-9	TRBJ1-5	.	TRBD1
CASSETFSNQPQHF	TGTGCCAGCAGCGAAACGTTTAGCAATCAGCCCCAGCATTTT	14	TRBV9	TRBJ1-5	.	.
CASSIAAGGEQFF	TGTGCCAGTAGTATAGCGGCGGGAGGAGAGCAGTTCTTC	13	TRBV19	TRBJ2-1	.	TRBD2
CASSSLGPYEQYF	TGCGCCAGCAGCTCCCTCGGCCCCTACGAGCAGTACTTC	13	TRBV5-1	TRBJ2-7	.	.
CASSVLAGGLKETQYF	TGTGCCAGCAGCGTCCTAGCGGGAGGATTAAAAGAGACCCAGTACTTC	16	TRBV27	TRBJ2-5	.	TRBD2
CASSLEPGLAGDGELFF	TGTGCCAGCAGCTTAGAACCGGGACTAGCGGGTGACGGGGAGCTGTTTTTT	17	TRBV11-3	TRBJ2-2	.	TRBD2
CASTLVRHGDTQYF	TGCGCCAGCACCTTAGTCCGGCATGGGGATACGCAGTATTTT	14	TRBV5-1	TRBJ2-3	.	.
CASSLGTSSGNTIYF	TGCGCCAGCAGCTTGGGGACAAGCTCTGGAAACACCATATATTTT	15	TRBV5-1	TRBJ1-3	.	.
CASSDLRRDTSQHF	TGTGCCAGCAGTGACCTGCGACGGGACACGTCCCAGCATTTT	14	TRBV6-4	TRBJ1-5	.	.
CASSYLGGQNTDTQYF	TGTGCCAGCAGTTACCTTGGTGGGCAGAACACAGATACGCAGTATTTT	16	TRBV6-6	TRBJ2-3	.	.
CASSVGQGGGYEQYF	TGTGCCAGCAGCGTAGGGCAGGGGGGAGGCTACGAGCAGTACTTC	15	TRBV9	TRBJ2-7	once	.
CASSPEPFTGELFF	TGTGCCAGCAGCCCGGAACCCTTTACCGGGGAGCTGTTTTTT	14	TRBV7-3	TRBJ2-2	.	.